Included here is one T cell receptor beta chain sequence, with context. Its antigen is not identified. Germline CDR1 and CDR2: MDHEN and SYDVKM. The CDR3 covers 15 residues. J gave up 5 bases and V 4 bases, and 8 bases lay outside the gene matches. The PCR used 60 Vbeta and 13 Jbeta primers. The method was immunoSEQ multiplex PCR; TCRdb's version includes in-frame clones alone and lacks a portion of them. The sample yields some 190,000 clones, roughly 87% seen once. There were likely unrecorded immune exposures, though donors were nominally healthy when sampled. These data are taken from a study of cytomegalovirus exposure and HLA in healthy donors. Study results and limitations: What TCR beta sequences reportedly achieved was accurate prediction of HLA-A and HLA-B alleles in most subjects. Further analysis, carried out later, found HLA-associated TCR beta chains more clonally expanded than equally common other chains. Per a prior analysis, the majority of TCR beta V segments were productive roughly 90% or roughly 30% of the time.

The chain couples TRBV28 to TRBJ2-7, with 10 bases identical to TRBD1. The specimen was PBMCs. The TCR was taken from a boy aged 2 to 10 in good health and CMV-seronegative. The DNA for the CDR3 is TGTGCCAGCAGTTCCACCCGGGACAGGGGACACGAGCAGTACTTC. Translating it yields CASSSTRDRGHEQYF.